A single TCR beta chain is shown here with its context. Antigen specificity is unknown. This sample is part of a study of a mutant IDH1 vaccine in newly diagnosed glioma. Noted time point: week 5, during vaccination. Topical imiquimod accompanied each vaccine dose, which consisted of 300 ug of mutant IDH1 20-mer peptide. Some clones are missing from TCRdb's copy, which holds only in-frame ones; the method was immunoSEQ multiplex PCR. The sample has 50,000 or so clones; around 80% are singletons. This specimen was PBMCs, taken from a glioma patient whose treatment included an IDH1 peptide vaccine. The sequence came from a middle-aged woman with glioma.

The CDR3 DNA follows: TGTGCCAGCAGTGCCAGGGACAGGTCCGCCCCTGAGCAGTTCTTC. The encoded protein is CASSARDRSAPEQFF. This rearrangement joins TRBV27 to TRBJ2-1; 8 bases agree with TRBD1. CDR1 and CDR2 from the germline V gene are MNHEY and SMNVEV (reference sequence). Trimming cost V 5 bases and J 9 bases; bases outside gene matches: 12. The CDR3 is made up of 15 amino acids.